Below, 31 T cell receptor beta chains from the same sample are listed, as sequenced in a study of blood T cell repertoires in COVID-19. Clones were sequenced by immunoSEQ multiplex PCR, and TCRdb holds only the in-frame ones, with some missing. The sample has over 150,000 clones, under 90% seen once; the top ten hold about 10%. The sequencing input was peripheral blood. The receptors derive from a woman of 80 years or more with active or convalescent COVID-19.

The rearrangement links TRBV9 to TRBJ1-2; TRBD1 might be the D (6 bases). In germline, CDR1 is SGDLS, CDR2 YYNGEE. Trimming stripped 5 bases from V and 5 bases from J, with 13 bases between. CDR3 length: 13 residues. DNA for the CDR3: TGTGCCAGCAGTGACGGACAGCATTATGGCTACACCTTC. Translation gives CASSDGQHYGYTF.

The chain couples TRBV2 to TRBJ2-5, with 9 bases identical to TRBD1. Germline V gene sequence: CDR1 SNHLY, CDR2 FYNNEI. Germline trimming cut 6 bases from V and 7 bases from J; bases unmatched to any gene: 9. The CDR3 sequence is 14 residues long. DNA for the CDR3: TGTGCCAGCAGCGCGGACAGGGGCTTAGGGACCCAGTACTTC. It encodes CASSADRGLGTQYF.

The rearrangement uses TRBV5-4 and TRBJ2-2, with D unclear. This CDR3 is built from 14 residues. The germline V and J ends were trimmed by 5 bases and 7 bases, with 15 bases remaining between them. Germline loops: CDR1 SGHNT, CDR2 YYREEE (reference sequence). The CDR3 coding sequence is TGTGCCAGCAGATCTTGGCCCCGCGGCGGGGAGCTGTTTTTT. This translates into CASRSWPRGGELFF. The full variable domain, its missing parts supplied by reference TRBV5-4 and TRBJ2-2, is ETGVTQSPTHLIKTRGQQVTLRCSSQSGHNTVSWYQQALGQGPQFIFQYYREEENGRGNFPPRFSGLQFPNYSSELNVNALELDDSALYLCASRSWPRGGELFFGEGSRLTVL.

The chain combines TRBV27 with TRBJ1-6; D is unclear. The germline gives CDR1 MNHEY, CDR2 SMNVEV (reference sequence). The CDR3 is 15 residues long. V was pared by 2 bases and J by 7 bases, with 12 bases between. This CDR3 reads CASSLGRAGNSPLHF. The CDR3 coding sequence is TGTGCCAGCAGTTTAGGGCGGGCGGGGAATTCACCCCTCCACTTT.

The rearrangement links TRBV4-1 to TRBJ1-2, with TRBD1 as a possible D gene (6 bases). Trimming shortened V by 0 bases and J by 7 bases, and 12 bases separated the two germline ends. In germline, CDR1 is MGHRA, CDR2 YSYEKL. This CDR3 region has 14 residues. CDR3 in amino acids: CASSQDTGPSGYTF. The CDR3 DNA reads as TGCGCCAGCAGCCAAGACACAGGGCCCTCTGGCTACACCTTC.

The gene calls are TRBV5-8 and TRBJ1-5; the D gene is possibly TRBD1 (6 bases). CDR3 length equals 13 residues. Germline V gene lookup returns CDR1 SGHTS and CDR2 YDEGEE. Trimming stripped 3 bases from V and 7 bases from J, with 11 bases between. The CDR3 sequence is CASSWGRDQPQHF. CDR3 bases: TGTGCCAGCAGCTGGGGGCGCGACCAGCCCCAGCATTTT.

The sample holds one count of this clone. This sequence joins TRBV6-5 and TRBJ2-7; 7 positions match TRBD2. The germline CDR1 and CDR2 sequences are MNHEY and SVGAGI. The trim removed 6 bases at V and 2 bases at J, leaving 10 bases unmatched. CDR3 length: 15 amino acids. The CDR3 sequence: CASRFRLADTYEQYF. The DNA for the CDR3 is TGTGCCAGCAGATTTAGACTAGCTGATACCTACGAGCAGTACTTC.

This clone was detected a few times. The CDR3 loop reads CASQGQVNTEAFF. The DNA for the CDR3 is TGCGCCAGCCAGGGACAGGTGAACACTGAAGCTTTCTTT. This chain uses TRBV5-1 with TRBJ1-1; TRBD1 agrees at 8 bases. Germline V lookup: CDR1 SGHRS, CDR2 YFSETQ. This CDR3 is 13 amino acids long. The junction had 2 bases not matched to a gene; V was cut back by 7 bases and J by 0 bases.

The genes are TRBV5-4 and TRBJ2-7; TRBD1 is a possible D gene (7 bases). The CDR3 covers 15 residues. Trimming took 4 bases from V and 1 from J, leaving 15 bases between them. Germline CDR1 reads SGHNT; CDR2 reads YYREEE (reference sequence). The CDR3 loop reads CASSPTAGQSYEQYF. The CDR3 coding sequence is TGTGCCAGCAGCCCCACGGCGGGACAGTCCTACGAGCAGTACTTC.

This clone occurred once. In DNA form, the CDR3 reads TGTGCCAGCACTCCCGGGACTAACTACGAGCAGTACTTC. This translates into CASTPGTNYEQYF. This chain links TRBV12-3 or TRBV12-4 with TRBJ2-7; 7 bases are a match to TRBD2. The CDR3 consists of 13 residues. J gave up 3 bases and V 7 bases, and 6 bases lay outside the gene matches.

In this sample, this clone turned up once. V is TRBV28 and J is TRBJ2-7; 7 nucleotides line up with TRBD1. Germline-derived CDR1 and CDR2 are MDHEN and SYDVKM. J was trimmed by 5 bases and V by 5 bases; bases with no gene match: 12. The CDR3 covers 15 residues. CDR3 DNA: TGTGCCAGCAGTCGTCACAGGGGTTATAGGAACGAGCAGTACTTC. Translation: CASSRHRGYRNEQYF.

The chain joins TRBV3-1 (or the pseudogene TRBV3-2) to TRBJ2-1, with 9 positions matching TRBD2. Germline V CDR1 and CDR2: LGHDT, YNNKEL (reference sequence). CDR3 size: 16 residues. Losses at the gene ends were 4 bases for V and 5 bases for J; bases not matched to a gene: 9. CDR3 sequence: CASSPFRTSVNNEQFF. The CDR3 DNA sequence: TGTGCCAGCAGCCCCTTCCGGACTAGCGTAAACAATGAGCAGTTCTTC.

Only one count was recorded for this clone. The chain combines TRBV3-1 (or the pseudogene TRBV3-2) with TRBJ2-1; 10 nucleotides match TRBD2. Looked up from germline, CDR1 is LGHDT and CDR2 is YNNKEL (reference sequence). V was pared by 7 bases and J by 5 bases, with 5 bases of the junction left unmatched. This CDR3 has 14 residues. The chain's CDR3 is CASTWTSGNNEQFF. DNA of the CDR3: TGTGCCAGCACCTGGACTAGCGGAAACAATGAGCAGTTCTTC.

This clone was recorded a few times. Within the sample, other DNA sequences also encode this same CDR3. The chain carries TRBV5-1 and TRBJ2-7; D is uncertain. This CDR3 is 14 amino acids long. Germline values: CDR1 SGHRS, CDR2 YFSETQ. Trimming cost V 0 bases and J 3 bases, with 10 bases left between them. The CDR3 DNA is TGCGCCAGCAGCTTGGGAACGGGTTTCTACGAGCAGTACTTC. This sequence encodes CASSLGTGFYEQYF.

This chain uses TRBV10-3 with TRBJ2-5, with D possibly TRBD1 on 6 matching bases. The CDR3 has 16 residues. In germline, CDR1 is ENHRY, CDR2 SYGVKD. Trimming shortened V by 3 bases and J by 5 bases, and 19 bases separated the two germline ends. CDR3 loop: CAISDSGTQGRETQYF. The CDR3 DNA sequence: TGTGCCATCAGTGATTCCGGGACCCAGGGGCGCGAGACCCAGTACTTC.

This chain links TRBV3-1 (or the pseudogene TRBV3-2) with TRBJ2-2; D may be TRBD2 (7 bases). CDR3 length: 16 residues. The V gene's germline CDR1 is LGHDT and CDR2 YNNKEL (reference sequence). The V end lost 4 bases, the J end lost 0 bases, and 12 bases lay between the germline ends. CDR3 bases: TGTGCCAGCAGCCCTACGGGGGGCGCGAACACCGGGGAGCTGTTTTTT. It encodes CASSPTGGANTGELFF.

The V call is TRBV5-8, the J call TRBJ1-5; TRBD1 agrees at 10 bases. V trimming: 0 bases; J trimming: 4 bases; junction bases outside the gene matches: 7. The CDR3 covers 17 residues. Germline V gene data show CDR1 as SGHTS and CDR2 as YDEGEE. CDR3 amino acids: CASSLVVGTGANQPQHF. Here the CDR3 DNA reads TGTGCCAGCAGCTTGGTGGTCGGGACAGGGGCAAATCAGCCCCAGCATTTT.

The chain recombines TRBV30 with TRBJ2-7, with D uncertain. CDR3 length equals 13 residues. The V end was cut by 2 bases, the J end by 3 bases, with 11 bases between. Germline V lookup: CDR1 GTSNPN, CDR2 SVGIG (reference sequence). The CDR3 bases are TGTGCCTGGAGTTTATGGCAGAACTACGAGCAGTACTTC. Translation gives CAWSLWQNYEQYF.

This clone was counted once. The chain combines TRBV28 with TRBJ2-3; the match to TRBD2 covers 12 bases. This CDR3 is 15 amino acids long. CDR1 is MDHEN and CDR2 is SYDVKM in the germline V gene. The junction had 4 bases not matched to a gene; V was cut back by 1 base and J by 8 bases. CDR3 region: CASSLSSGRAATQYF. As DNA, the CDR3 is TGTGCCAGCAGTTTATCTAGCGGGAGGGCCGCTACGCAGTATTTT. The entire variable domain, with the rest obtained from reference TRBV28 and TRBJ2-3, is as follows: DVKVTQSSRYLVKRTGEKVFLECVQDMDHENMFWYRQDPGLGLRLIYFSYDVKMKEKGDIPEGYSVSREKKERFSLILESASTNQTSMYLCASSLSSGRAATQYFGPGTRLTVL.

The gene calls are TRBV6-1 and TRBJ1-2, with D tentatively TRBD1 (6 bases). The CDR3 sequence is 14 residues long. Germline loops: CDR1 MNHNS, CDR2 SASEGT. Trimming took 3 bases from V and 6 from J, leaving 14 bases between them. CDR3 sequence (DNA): TGTGCCAGCAGTGACCGGGGGGCTAAGAATGGCTACACCTTC. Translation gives CASSDRGAKNGYTF.

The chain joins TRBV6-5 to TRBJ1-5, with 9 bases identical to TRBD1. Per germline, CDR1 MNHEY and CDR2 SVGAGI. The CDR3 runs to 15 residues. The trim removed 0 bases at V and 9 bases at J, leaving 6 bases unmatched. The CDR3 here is CASSYSGTGSGPQHF. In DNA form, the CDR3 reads TGTGCCAGCAGTTACTCCGGGACAGGGTCCGGGCCCCAGCATTTT.

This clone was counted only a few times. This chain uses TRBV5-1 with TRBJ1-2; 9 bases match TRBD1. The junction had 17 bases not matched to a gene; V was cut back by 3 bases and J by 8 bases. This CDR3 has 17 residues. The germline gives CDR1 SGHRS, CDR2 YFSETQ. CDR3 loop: CASSYRGRIPRPDGYTF. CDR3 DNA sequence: TGCGCCAGCAGCTACAGGGGGCGGATCCCTCGTCCCGACGGCTACACCTTC.

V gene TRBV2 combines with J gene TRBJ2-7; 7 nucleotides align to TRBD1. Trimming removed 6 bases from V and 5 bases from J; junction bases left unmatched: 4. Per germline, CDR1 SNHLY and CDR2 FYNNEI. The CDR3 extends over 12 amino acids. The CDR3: CASRDDRDEQYF. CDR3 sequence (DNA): TGTGCCAGCAGGGACGACAGGGACGAGCAGTACTTC.

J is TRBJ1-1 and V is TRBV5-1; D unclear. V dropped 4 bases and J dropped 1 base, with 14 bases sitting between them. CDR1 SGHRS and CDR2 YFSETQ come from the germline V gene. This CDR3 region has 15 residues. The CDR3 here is CASSPGGGQNTEAFF. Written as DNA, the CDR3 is TGCGCCAGCAGCCCCGGAGGCGGTCAGAACACTGAAGCTTTCTTT.

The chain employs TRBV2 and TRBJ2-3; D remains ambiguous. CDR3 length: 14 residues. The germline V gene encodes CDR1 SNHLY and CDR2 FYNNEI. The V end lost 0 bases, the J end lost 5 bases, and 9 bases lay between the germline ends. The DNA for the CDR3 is TGTGCCAGCAGTGAAGCCTCCCTAGAAGATACGCAGTATTTT. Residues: CASSEASLEDTQYF. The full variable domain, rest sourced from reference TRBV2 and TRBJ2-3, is EPEVTQTPSHQVTQMGQEVILRCVPISNHLYFYWYRQILGQKVEFLVSFYNNEISEKSEIFDDQFSVERPDGSNFTLKIRSTKLEDSAMYFCASSEASLEDTQYFGPGTRLTVL.

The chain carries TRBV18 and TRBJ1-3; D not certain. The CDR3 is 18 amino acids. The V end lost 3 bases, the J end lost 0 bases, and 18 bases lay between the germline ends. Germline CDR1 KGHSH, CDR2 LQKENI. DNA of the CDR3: TGTGCCAGCTCACCGCTTGATCGCAGGCTCCTCTCTGGAAACACCATATATTTT. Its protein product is CASSPLDRRLLSGNTIYF. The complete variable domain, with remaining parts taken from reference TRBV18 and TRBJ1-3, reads NAGVMQNPRHLVRRRGQEARLRCSPMKGHSHVYWYRQLPEEGLKFMVYLQKENIIDESGMPKERFSAEFPKEGPSILRIQQVVRGDSAAYFCASSPLDRRLLSGNTIYFGEGSWLTVV.

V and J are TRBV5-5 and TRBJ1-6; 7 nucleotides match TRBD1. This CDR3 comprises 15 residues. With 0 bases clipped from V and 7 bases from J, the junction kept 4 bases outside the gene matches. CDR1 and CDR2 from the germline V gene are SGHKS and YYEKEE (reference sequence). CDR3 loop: CASSLEQGPNSPLHF. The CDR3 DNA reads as TGTGCCAGCAGCTTGGAACAGGGGCCCAATTCACCCCTCCACTTT.

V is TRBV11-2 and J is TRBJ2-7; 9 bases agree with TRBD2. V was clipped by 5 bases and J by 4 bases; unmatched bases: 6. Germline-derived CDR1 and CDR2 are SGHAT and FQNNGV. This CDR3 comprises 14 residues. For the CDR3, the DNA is TGTGCCAGCAGCCAGAGCGGGAGGAAGTACGAGCAGTACTTC. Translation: CASSQSGRKYEQYF.

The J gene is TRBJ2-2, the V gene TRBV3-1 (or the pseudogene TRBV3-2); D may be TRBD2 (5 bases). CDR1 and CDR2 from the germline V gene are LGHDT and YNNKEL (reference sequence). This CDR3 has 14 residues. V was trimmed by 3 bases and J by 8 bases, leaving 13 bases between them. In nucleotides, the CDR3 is TGTGCCAGCAGCCATTTGGCCCGGGGTGGGGAGCTGTTTTTT. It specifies CASSHLARGGELFF.

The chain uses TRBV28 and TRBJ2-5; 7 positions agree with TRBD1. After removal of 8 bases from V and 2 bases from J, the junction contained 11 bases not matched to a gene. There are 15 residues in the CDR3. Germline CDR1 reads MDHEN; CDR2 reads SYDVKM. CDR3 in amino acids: CASHNRGPAQETQYF. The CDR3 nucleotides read TGTGCCAGCCATAACAGGGGCCCCGCTCAAGAGACCCAGTACTTC.

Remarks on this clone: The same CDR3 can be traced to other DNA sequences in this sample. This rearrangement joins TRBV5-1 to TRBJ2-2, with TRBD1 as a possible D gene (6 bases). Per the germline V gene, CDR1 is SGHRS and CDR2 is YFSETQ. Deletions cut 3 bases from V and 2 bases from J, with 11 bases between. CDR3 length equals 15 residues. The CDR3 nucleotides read TGCGCCAGCAGCTCATCGACAGGAAACACCGGGGAGCTGTTTTTT. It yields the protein CASSSSTGNTGELFF.